The clone carrying this TCR beta chain came up once. Across 24 US areas, participants ranged in age from about 18 to 90 years. Cohort placement rested on clinical history that participants reported themselves. This sample was included in a study of blood T cell repertoires in COVID-19. Study at large: T cells, B-cell-depleted T cells, or PBMCs supplied cDNA or gDNA.

CDR3 length: 15 amino acids. J was trimmed by 8 bases and V by 3 bases; bases with no gene match: 6. CDR1 is SGHNT, CDR2 YYREEE, per germline (reference sequence). In the authors' methods: Reference gene primers were amplified, and this amplification served to estimate nucleated cell counts. Sequencing used immunoSEQ multiplex PCR; TCRdb keeps in-frame clones, though not all of them. V and J calls and clone size are those listed in that table; D and trimming were worked out from the DNA. The sample yields hundreds of thousands of clones, approximately 84% seen once. This clonotype was sampled from a woman aged 40-49 years with acute COVID-19. The source material was PBMCs or T cells enriched from blood (not recorded which). This chain uses TRBV5-4 with TRBJ2-1; 12 bases match TRBD2. The CDR3 loop is CASSSSGRGGDEQFF. The CDR3 nucleotides are TGTGCCAGCAGCTCTAGCGGGAGGGGCGGGGATGAGCAGTTCTTC.